What follows are 9 T cell receptor beta chains derived from one specimen sequenced in a study of blood T cell repertoires in COVID-19. Only in-frame clones appear in the TCRdb table, and some are missing; sequencing was by immunoSEQ multiplex PCR. The sample contains about 140,000 clones, 60% to 80% of which appear only once. Material: PBMCs or T cells enriched from blood (not recorded which). These receptors came from a woman aged 45 to 65 who had recovered from COVID-19.

The CDR3 region is CASSYRTRTAGASYNEQFF. The DNA for the CDR3 is TGTGCCAGCAGTTACCGGACGAGAACGGCGGGAGCCTCCTACAATGAGCAGTTCTTC. The chain joins TRBV6-2 or TRBV6-3 to TRBJ2-1, with TRBD2 matching over 7 bases. The CDR3 is 19 residues long. The ends lost 2 bases at V and 0 bases at J; junction bases unmatched: 13. CDR1 MNHEY and CDR2 SVGEGT come from the germline V gene.

The rearrangement uses TRBV5-1 and TRBJ1-1, with D uncertain. Germline V gives CDR1 SGHRS, CDR2 YFSETQ. The CDR3 spans 13 residues. The V and J ends lost 0 bases and 6 bases respectively, with 9 bases between them. CDR3: CASSLVRGAEAFF. The CDR3 DNA reads as TGCGCCAGCAGCTTGGTCCGAGGCGCTGAAGCTTTCTTT. Full variable domain (remainder filled in from reference TRBV5-1 and TRBJ1-1): KAGVTQTPRYLIKTRGQQVTLSCSPISGHRSVSWYQQTPGQGLQFLFEYFSETQRNKGNFPGRFSGRQFSNSRSEMNVSTLELGDSALYLCASSLVRGAEAFFGQGTRLTVV.

This clone was picked up a small number of times. The chain has TRBV30 and TRBJ1-6; 9 bases fit TRBD1. The ends lost 3 bases at V and 9 bases at J; junction bases unmatched: 9. The CDR3 sequence is 15 residues long. Germline CDR1 GTSNPN, CDR2 SVGIG (reference sequence). In DNA, the CDR3 is TGTGCCTGGAGACCTCTACAGGGGGCGGGTTCACCCCTCCACTTT. The encoded protein is CAWRPLQGAGSPLHF.

J is TRBJ2-3 and V is TRBV5-8; possibly TRBD1 for D (6 bases). This CDR3 region has 16 residues. The V gene's germline CDR1 is SGHTS and CDR2 YDEGEE. V dropped 2 bases and J dropped 0 bases, with 13 bases sitting between them. DNA for the CDR3: TGTGCCAGCAGCTTCCGGACAGACCCTAGCACAGATACGCAGTATTTT. This translates into CASSFRTDPSTDTQYF.

The chain links TRBV29-1 to TRBJ2-3, with TRBD2 matching 7 bases. Trimming cost V 1 base and J 2 bases; bases outside gene matches: 12. The CDR3 runs to 17 residues. Germline V gene lookup returns CDR1 SQVTM and CDR2 ANQGSEA. In DNA, the CDR3 is TGCAGCGTTGAAGGTCAGCGGGGCGGACCCTTCACAGATACGCAGTATTTT. Its protein is CSVEGQRGGPFTDTQYF.

The chain employs TRBV7-2 and TRBJ1-5; 9 positions match TRBD1. Germline V CDR1 and CDR2: SGHTA, FQGNSA. The junction had 6 bases not matched to a gene; V was cut back by 5 bases and J by 4 bases. This CDR3 is 15 amino acids long. The CDR3 DNA is TGTGCCAGCAGCGCGGACAGGGGCTGGAATCAGCCCCAGCATTTT. Protein: CASSADRGWNQPQHF.

J is TRBJ1-1 and V is TRBV3-1 (or the pseudogene TRBV3-2); weak D call: TRBD1 (5 bases). In germline, CDR1 is LGHDT, CDR2 YNNKEL (reference sequence). Between the trimmed V and J ends, which lost 3 bases and 1 base, there was a span of 12 bases. This CDR3 is 15 amino acids long. CDR3 in amino acids: CASSHTGVANTEAFF. The DNA of the CDR3 is TGTGCCAGCAGCCATACGGGGGTGGCGAACACTGAAGCTTTCTTT.

As regards this clone: A junction end diverges from the germline sequence, so it may reflect a read error. CDR3 sequence reads: CASSLGSGGETQYF. CDR3 nucleotides: TGTGCTAGCAGCTTAGGGAGCGGGGGCGAGACCCAGTACTTC. The genes are TRBV7-7 and TRBJ2-5; 8 bases fit TRBD2. This CDR3 has 14 residues. CDR1 is SSHAT and CDR2 is FNYEAQ in the germline V gene (reference sequence).

V usage is TRBV13 and J usage is TRBJ1-1, with 7 bases aligning to TRBD1. The V gene end was trimmed by 1 base and the J gene end by 5 bases; junction bases not matched to a gene: 7. This CDR3 contains 15 residues. CDR1 PRHDT and CDR2 FYEKMQ come from the germline V gene (reference sequence). CDR3 coding DNA: TGTGCCAGCAGCTTAGAAGGCAGGGGGAGGACTGAAGCTTTCTTT. It encodes CASSLEGRGRTEAFF.